This T cell receptor beta chain was sequenced in a study of blood T cell repertoires in COVID-19. From germline, CDR1 is WNHNN and CDR2 SYGVQD (reference sequence). After removal of 7 bases from V and 3 bases from J, the junction contained 11 bases not matched to a gene. The CDR3 is made up of 17 amino acids. Under the authors' procedure: Estimated nucleated cell counts came from reference gene primer amplification. Sequencing used immunoSEQ multiplex PCR; TCRdb keeps in-frame clones, though not all of them. V, J and clone size are those of that table, while D and trimming were read from the DNA. The sample holds some 270,000 clones, 80% to 90% seen once.

This rearrangement joins TRBV10-1 to TRBJ1-6; TRBD1 aligns across 8 bases. What was sequenced was peripheral blood. The TCR was taken from a woman between 65 and 79 years old with acute or convalescent COVID-19. CDR3 nucleotide sequence: TGCGCCAGCACCTGGACAGGGCAAAATCTCTATAATTCACCCCTCCACTTT. Protein sequence: CASTWTGQNLYNSPLHF.